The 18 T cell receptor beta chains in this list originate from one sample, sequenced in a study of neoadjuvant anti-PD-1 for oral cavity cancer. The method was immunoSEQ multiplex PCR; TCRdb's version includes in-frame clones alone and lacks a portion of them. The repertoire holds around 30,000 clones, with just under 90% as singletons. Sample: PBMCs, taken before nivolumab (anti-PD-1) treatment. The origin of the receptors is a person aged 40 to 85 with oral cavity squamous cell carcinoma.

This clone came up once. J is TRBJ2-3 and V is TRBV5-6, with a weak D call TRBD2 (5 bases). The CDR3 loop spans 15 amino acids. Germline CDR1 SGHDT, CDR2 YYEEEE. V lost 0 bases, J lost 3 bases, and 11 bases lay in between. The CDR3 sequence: CASSLGAGGTDTQYF. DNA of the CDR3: TGTGCCAGCAGCTTGGGTGCAGGAGGAACAGATACGCAGTATTTT.

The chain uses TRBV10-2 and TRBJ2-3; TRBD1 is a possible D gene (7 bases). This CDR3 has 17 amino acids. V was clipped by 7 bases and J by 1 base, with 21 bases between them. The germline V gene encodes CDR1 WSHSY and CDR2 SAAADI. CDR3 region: CASTPDRRAGGTDTQYF. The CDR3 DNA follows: TGCGCCAGCACTCCGGACAGGAGGGCTGGCGGCACAGATACGCAGTATTTT.

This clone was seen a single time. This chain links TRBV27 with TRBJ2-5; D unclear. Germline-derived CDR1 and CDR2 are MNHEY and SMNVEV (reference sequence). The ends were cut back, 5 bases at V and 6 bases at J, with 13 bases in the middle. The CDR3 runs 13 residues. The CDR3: CASSTGRTKTQYF. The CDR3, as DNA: TGTGCCAGCAGTACTGGACGGACGAAGACCCAGTACTTC.

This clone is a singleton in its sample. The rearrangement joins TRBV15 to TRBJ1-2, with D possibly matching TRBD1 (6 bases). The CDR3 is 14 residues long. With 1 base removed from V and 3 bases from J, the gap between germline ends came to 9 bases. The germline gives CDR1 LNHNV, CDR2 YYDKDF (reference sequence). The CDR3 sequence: CATSRAGGDYGYTF. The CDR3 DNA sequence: TGTGCCACCAGCAGAGCGGGGGGCGACTATGGCTACACCTTC.

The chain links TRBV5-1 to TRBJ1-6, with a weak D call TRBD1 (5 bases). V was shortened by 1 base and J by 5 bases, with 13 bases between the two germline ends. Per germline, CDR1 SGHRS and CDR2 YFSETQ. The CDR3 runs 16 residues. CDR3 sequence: CASSLLRDGNNSPLHF. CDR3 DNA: TGCGCCAGCAGCTTGCTCCGGGACGGAAATAATTCACCCCTCCACTTT.

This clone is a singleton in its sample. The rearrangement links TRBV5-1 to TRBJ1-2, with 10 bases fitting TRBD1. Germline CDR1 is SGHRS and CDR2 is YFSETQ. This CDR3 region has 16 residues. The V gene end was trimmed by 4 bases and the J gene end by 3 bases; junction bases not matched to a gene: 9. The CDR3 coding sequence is TGCGCCAGCAGCCCGGGACAGGGGAGTTTTGACTATGGCTACACCTTC. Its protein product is CASSPGQGSFDYGYTF.

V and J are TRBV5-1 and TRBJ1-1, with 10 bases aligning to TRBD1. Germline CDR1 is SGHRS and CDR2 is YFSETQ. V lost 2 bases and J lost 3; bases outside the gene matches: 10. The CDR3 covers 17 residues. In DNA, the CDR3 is TGCGCCAGCAGCTTATGGGGGACAGGGGCATCATACACTGAAGCTTTCTTT. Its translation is CASSLWGTGASYTEAFF.

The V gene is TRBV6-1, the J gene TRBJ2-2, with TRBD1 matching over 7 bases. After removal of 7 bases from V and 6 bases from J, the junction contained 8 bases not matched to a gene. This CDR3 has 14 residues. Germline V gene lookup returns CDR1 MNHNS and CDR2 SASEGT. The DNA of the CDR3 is TGTGCCAGCACCCTGACAGGGAATTCCGGGGAGCTGTTTTTT. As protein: CASTLTGNSGELFF.

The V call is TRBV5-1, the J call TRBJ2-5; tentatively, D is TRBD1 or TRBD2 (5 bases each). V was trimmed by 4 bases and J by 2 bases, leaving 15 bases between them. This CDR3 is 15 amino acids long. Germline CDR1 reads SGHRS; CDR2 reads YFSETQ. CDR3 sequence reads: CASSPRVGAQETQYF. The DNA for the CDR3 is TGCGCCAGCAGCCCCCGGGTCGGGGCGCAAGAGACCCAGTACTTC.

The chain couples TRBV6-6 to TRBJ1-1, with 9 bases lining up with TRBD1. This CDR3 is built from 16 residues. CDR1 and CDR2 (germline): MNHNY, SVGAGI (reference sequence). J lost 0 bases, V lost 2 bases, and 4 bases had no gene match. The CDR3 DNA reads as TGTGCCAGCAGTTACCCGGGACAGGGCCTGAACACTGAAGCTTTCTTT. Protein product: CASSYPGQGLNTEAFF.

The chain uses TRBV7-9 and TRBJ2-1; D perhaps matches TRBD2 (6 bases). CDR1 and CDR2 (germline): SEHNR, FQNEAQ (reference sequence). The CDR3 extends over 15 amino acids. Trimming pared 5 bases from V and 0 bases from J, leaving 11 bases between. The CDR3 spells CASSPSESSYNEQFF. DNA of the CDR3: TGTGCCAGCAGCCCTAGCGAGAGCTCCTACAATGAGCAGTTCTTC.

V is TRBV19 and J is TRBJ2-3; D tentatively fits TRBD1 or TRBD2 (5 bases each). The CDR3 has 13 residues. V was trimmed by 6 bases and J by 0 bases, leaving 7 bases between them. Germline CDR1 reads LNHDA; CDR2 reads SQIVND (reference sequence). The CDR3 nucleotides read TGTGCCAGTAGGGGGGTTAGCACAGATACGCAGTATTTT. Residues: CASRGVSTDTQYF.

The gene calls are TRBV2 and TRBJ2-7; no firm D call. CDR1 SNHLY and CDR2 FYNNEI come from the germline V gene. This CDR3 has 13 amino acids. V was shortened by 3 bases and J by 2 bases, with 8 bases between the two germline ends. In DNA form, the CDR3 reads TGTGCCAGCAGTGATGACAAGCCCTACGAGCAGTACTTC. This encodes CASSDDKPYEQYF.

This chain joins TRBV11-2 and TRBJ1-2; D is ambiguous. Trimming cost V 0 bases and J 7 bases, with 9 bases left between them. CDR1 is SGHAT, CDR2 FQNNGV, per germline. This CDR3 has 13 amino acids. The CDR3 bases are TGTGCCAGCAGCTTAGATCGAAGTGGTGGCTACACCTTC. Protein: CASSLDRSGGYTF.

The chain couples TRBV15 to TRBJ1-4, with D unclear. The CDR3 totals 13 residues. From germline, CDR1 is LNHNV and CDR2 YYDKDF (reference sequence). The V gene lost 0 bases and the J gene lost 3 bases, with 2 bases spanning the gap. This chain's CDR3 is CATSREPNEKLFF. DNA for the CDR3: TGTGCCACCAGCAGAGAACCTAATGAAAAACTGTTTTTT.

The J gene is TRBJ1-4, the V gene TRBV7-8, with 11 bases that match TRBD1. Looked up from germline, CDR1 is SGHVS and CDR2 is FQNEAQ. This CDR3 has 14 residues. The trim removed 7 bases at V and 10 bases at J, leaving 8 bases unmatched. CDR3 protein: CASNPGQGVGKLFF. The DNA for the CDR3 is TGTGCCAGCAACCCGGGACAGGGGGTTGGAAAACTGTTTTTT. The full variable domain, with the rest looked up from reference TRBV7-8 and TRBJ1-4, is GAGVSQSPRYKVAKRGQDVALRCDPISGHVSLFWYQQALGQGPEFLTYFQNEAQLDKSGLPSDRFFAERPEGSVSTLKIQRTQQEDSAVYLCASNPGQGVGKLFFGSGTQLSVL.

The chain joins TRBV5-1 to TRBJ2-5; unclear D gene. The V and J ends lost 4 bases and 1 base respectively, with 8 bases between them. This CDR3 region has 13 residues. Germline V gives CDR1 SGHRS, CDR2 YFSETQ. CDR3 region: CASSLTAQETQYF. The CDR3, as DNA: TGCGCCAGCAGCCTAACAGCCCAAGAGACCCAGTACTTC.

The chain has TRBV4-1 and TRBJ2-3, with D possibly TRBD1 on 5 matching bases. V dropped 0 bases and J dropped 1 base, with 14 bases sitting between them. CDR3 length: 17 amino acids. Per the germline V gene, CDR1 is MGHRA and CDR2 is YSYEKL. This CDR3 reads CASSQEGQGRGTDTQYF. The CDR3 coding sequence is TGCGCCAGCAGCCAAGAGGGCCAGGGTAGAGGCACAGATACGCAGTATTTT.